The rows below give T cell receptor beta chains drawn from one sample of a study of siplizumab effects on memory and regulatory T cells. The data were produced by immunoSEQ multiplex PCR, yet TCRdb's version contains in-frame clones alone and is incomplete. The sample lists around 94,000 clones; about 94% were seen once. The sequenced sample was CD4+ T cells sorted from blood. These receptors came from a human donor in good health. Each CDR3 is given with its conserved first and last residue. The order of the fields is V gene, CDR3 length, J gene, D gene, clone size, CDR3 protein, CDR3 DNA. The D gene is left open where the match is weak. Clone size, where shown, is once, few, many, or a class for clones that have expanded.

v_gene: TRBV27
len: 12
j_gene: TRBJ1-2
d_gene: .
abundance: .
CDR3aa: CASRSRGYGYTF
CDR3nt: TGTGCCAGCAGATCCCGGGGGTATGGCTACACCTTC

v_gene: TRBV6-1
len: 15
j_gene: TRBJ1-1
d_gene: TRBD1
abundance: once
CDR3aa: CASKASGTVNTEAFF
CDR3nt: TGTGCCAGCAAAGCCTCCGGGACAGTGAACACTGAAGCTTTCTTT

v_gene: TRBV14
len: 13
j_gene: TRBJ1-1
d_gene: TRBD1
abundance: few
CDR3aa: CASSRGQSTEAFF
CDR3nt: TGTGCCAGCAGCCGGGGACAGTCCACTGAAGCTTTCTTT

v_gene: TRBV18
len: 15
j_gene: TRBJ2-7
d_gene: .
abundance: .
CDR3aa: CASSPIQDVKYEQYF
CDR3nt: TGTGCCAGCTCACCGATACAGGATGTCAAATACGAGCAGTACTTC

v_gene: TRBV19
len: 14
j_gene: TRBJ1-5
d_gene: .
abundance: .
CDR3aa: CASSIMEGPGPQHF
CDR3nt: TGTGCCAGTAGTATCATGGAGGGGCCCGGGCCCCAGCATTTT

v_gene: TRBV6-1
len: 18
j_gene: TRBJ2-1
d_gene: .
abundance: .
CDR3aa: CASSVGSSAAPPLNEQFF
CDR3nt: TGTGCCAGCAGTGTCGGGAGTTCTGCTGCCCCTCCCTTAAATGAGCAGTTCTTC

v_gene: TRBV30
len: 13
j_gene: TRBJ2-7
d_gene: .
abundance: .
CDR3aa: CAWSRDITYEQYF
CDR3nt: TGTGCCTGGAGTAGGGATATAACCTACGAGCAGTACTTC

v_gene: TRBV5-6
len: 15
j_gene: TRBJ2-5
d_gene: .
abundance: .
CDR3aa: CASSFSRVRGETQYF
CDR3nt: TGTGCCAGCAGCTTCTCCAGGGTGAGGGGAGAGACCCAGTACTTC

v_gene: TRBV27
len: 14
j_gene: TRBJ1-2
d_gene: .
abundance: .
CDR3aa: CASSSYSREYGYTF
CDR3nt: TGTGCCAGCAGTTCCTATTCCAGGGAATATGGCTACACCTTC

v_gene: TRBV28
len: 18
j_gene: TRBJ2-6
d_gene: .
abundance: .
CDR3aa: CASKAVTLPLGGANVLTF
CDR3nt: TGTGCCAGCAAGGCGGTAACTCTACCTTTGGGCGGGGCCAACGTCCTGACTTTC

v_gene: TRBV19
len: 14
j_gene: TRBJ1-5
d_gene: .
abundance: .
CDR3aa: CASILTGGNQPQHF
CDR3nt: TGTGCCAGTATCCTTACGGGAGGCAATCAGCCCCAGCATTTT

v_gene: TRBV30
len: 13
j_gene: TRBJ2-7
d_gene: TRBD2
abundance: .
CDR3aa: CAWKAGAGYEQYF
CDR3nt: TGTGCCTGGAAAGCGGGGGCTGGGTACGAGCAGTACTTC

v_gene: TRBV19
len: 15
j_gene: TRBJ2-3
d_gene: TRBD1
abundance: .
CDR3aa: CASSYTGGSTDTQYF
CDR3nt: TGTGCCAGTAGTTATACAGGGGGCAGCACAGATACGCAGTATTTT

v_gene: TRBV13
len: 16
j_gene: TRBJ2-3
d_gene: .
abundance: .
CDR3aa: CASSLDAGSSTDTQYF
CDR3nt: TGTGCCAGCAGCTTAGACGCGGGGAGTAGCACAGATACGCAGTATTTT

v_gene: TRBV2
len: 15
j_gene: TRBJ1-4
d_gene: .
abundance: .
CDR3aa: CASSYGGATNEKLFF
CDR3nt: TGTGCCAGCAGTTACGGGGGCGCAACTAATGAAAAACTGTTTTTT

v_gene: TRBV5-1
len: 14
j_gene: TRBJ2-7
d_gene: TRBD1
abundance: .
CDR3aa: CASSLQGARSEQYF
CDR3nt: TGCGCCAGCAGCCTACAGGGGGCGCGATCCGAGCAGTACTTC

v_gene: TRBV5-1
len: 14
j_gene: TRBJ1-2
d_gene: TRBD1
abundance: once
CDR3aa: CASSPDRGGYGYTF
CDR3nt: TGCGCCAGCAGCCCGGACAGGGGCGGCTATGGCTACACCTTC

v_gene: TRBV18
len: 14
j_gene: TRBJ1-1
d_gene: TRBD1
abundance: .
CDR3aa: CASSFGQGLTEAFF
CDR3nt: TGTGCCAGCTCATTCGGACAGGGGCTCACTGAAGCTTTCTTT

v_gene: TRBV6-6
len: 15
j_gene: TRBJ2-7
d_gene: .
abundance: .
CDR3aa: CASSYSRQVLSEQYF
CDR3nt: TGTGCCAGCAGTTACTCGCGGCAGGTTCTGTCCGAGCAGTACTTC

v_gene: TRBV18
len: 12
j_gene: TRBJ1-4
d_gene: .
abundance: once
CDR3aa: CASSPIGEKLFF
CDR3nt: TGTGCCAGCTCACCTATCGGAGAAAAACTGTTTTTT

v_gene: TRBV5-4
len: 13
j_gene: TRBJ2-1
d_gene: .
abundance: .
CDR3aa: CASSLTGYNEQFF
CDR3nt: TGTGCCAGCAGCTTGACAGGGTACAATGAGCAGTTCTTC